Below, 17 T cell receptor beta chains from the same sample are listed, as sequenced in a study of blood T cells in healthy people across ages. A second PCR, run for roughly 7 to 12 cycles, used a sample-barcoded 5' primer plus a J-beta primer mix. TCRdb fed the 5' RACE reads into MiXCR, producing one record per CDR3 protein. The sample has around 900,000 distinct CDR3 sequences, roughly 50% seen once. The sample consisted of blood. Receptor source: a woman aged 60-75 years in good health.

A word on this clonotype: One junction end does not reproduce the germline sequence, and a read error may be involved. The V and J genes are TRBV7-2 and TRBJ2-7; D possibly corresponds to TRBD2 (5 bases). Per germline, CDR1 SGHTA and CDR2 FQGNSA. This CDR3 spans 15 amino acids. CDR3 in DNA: TGTGCCAGCACCCTTGGCTCAGCGGCGACCTACGAGCAGTATTTC. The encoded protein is CASTLGSAATYEQYF.

In DNA, the CDR3 is TGCAGTGCTAGTGGCTTAGCGGACCTCTACGAGCAGTACTTC. It is translated as CSASGLADLYEQYF. The chain couples TRBV20-1 to TRBJ2-7, with a possible D match to TRBD2 (6 bases). CDR3 length: 14 residues. Germline CDR1 is DFQATT and CDR2 is SNEGSKA (reference sequence). V shed 3 bases and J shed 3 bases, with 15 bases lying between them.

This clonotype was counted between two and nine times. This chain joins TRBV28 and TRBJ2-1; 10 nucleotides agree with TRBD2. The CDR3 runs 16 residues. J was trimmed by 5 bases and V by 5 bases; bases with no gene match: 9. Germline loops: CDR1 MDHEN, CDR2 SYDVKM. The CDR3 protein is CASSLTRTSGNNEQFF. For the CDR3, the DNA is TGTGCCAGCAGTCTAACGAGGACTAGCGGCAACAATGAGCAGTTCTTC.

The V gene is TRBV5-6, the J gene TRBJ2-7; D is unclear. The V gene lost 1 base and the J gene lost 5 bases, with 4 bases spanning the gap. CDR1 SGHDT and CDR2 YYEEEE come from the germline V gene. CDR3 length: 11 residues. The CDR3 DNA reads TGTGCCAGCAGCTTGAATGACGAGCAGTACTTC. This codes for CASSLNDEQYF. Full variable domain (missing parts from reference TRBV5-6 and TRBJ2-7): DAGVTQSPTHLIKTRGQQVTLRCSPKSGHDTVSWYQQALGQGPQFIFQYYEEEERQRGNFPDRFSGHQFPNYSSELNVNALLLGDSALYLCASSLNDEQYFGPGTRLTVT.

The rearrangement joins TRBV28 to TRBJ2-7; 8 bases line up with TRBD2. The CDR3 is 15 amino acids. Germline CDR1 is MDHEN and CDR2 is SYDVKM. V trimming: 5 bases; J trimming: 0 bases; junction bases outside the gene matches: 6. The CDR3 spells CASSTVSGSSYEQYF. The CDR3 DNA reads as TGTGCCAGCAGTACGGTCAGCGGGAGCTCCTACGAGCAGTACTTC.

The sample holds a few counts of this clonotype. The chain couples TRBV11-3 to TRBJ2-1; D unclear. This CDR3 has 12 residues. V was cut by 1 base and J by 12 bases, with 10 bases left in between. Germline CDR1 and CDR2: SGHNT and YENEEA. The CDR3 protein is CASSLAFGGQFF. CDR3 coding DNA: TGTGCCAGCAGCTTAGCCTTTGGTGGGCAGTTCTTC. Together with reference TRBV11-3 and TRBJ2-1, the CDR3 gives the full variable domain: EAGVVQSPRYKIIEKKQPVAFWCNPISGHNTLYWYLQNLGQGPELLIRYENEEAVDDSQLPKDRFSAERLKGVDSTLKIQPAELGDSAVYLCASSLAFGGQFFGPGTRLTVL.

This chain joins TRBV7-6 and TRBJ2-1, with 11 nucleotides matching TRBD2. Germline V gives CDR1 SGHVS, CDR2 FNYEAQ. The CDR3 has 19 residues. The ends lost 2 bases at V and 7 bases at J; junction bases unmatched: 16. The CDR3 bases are TGTGCCAGCAGCTTAAAACGGAGTACTAGCGGGAGAAGTAAAAATGAGCAGTTCTTC. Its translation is CASSLKRSTSGRSKNEQFF.

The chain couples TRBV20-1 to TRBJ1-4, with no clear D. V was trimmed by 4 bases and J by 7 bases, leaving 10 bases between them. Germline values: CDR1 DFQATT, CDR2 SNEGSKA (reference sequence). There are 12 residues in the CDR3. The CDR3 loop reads CSAKAVAEKLFF. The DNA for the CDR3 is TGCAGTGCTAAGGCGGTGGCTGAAAAACTGTTTTTT.

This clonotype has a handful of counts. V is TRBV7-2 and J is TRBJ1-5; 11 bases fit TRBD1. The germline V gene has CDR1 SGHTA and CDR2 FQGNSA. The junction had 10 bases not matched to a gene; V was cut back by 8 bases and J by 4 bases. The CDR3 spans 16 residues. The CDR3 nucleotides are TGTGCCAGCGGCCGATCCGGGACAGGGGGGAATCAGCCCCAGCATTTT. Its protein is CASGRSGTGGNQPQHF. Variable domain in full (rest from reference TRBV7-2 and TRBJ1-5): GAGVSQSPSNKVTEKGKDVELRCDPISGHTALYWYRQSLGQGLEFLIYFQGNSAPDKSGLPSDRFSAERTGGSVSTLTIQRTQQEDSAVYLCASGRSGTGGNQPQHFGDGTRLSIL.

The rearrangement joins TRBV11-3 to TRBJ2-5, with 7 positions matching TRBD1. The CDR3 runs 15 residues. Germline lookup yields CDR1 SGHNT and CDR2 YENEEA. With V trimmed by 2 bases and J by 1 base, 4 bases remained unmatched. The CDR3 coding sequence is TGTGCCAGCAGCTTATTTGCAGGGGGCCAAGAGACCCAGTACTTC. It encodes CASSLFAGGQETQYF.

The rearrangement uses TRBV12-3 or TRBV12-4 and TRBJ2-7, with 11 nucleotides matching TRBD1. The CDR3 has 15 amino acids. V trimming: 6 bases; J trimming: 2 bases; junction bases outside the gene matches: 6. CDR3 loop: CASSPDRGQPYEQYF. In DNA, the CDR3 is TGTGCCAGCAGCCCGGACAGGGGGCAACCCTACGAGCAGTACTTC.

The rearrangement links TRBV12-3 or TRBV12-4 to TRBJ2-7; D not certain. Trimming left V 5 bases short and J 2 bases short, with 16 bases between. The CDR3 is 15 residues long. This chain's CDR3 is CASSTTPRVAYEQYF. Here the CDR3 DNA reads TGTGCCAGCAGTACAACCCCCCGGGTAGCCTACGAGCAGTACTTC.

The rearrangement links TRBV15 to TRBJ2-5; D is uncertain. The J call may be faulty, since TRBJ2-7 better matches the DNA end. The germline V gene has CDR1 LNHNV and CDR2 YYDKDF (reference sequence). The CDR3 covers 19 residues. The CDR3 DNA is TGTGCCACCAGCAGAGATCCTTTGAGTGCATCCTTTCGTGGAGACGAGCAGTACTTC. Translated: CATSRDPLSASFRGDEQYF.

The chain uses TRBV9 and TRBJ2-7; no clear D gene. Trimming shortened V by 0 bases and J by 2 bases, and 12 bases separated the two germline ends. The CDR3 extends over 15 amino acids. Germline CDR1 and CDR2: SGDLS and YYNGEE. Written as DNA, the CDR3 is TGTGCCAGCAGCGTAGGTGCGGAACCCCCCTACGAGCAGTACTTC. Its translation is CASSVGAEPPYEQYF.

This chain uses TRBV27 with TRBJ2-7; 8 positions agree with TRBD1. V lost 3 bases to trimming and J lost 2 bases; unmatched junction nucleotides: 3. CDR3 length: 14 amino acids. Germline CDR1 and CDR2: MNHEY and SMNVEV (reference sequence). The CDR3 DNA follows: TGTGCCAGCAGTTTCCAACAGGGGGCCTACGAGCAGTACTTC. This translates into CASSFQQGAYEQYF.

As DNA, the CDR3 is TGTGCCAGCAGCTTAGGCGGGGGGGCGCAGATCGAGCAGTACTTC. Residues: CASSLGGGAQIEQYF. This chain joins TRBV7-2 and TRBJ2-7, with 9 nucleotides matching TRBD2. The CDR3 is made up of 15 amino acids. V was pared by 1 base and J by 6 bases, with 7 bases of the junction left unmatched. Germline CDR1 SGHTA, CDR2 FQGNSA.

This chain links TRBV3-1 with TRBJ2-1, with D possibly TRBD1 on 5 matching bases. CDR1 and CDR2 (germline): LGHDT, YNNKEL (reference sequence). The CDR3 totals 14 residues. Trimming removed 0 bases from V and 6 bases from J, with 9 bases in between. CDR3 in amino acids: CASSQDLRVNEQFF. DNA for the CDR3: TGTGCCAGCAGCCAAGATCTCAGGGTCAATGAGCAGTTCTTC.